The 6 T cell receptor beta chains below come from one sample, sequenced in a study of blood T cell repertoires in COVID-19. Clones were sequenced by immunoSEQ multiplex PCR, and TCRdb holds only the in-frame ones, with some missing. Counted here are around 360,000 clones, around 87% occurring once; the ten biggest clones make up 1.5% to 2%. The sequencing input was PBMCs or T cells enriched from blood (not recorded which). These receptors were taken from a middle-aged man in a cohort exposed to, infected with or recovered from COVID-19 (not recorded which).

The chain couples TRBV11-1 to TRBJ2-1; 9 bases line up with TRBD2. CDR1 SGHAT and CDR2 FQDESV come from the germline V gene (reference sequence). This CDR3 has 14 amino acids. With 5 bases clipped from V and 7 bases from J, the junction kept 6 bases outside the gene matches. This CDR3 reads CASSRAGGRNEQFF. The CDR3 DNA reads as TGTGCCAGCAGCCGAGCGGGAGGTAGGAATGAGCAGTTCTTC.

The gene calls are TRBV5-4 and TRBJ2-2; possibly TRBD2 for D (6 bases). V gave up 4 bases and J gave up 0 bases, with 10 bases separating them. The CDR3 loop spans 15 amino acids. CDR1 and CDR2 from the germline V gene are SGHNT and YYREEE (reference sequence). CDR3 coding DNA: TGTGCCAGCAGCCGGGACTCCACGAACACCGGGGAGCTGTTTTTT. It codes for CASSRDSTNTGELFF.

The chain couples TRBV29-1 to TRBJ2-1, with D perhaps matching TRBD2 (6 bases). The ends were cut back, 3 bases at V and 0 bases at J, with 9 bases in the middle. This CDR3 has 14 residues. From germline, CDR1 is SQVTM and CDR2 ANQGSEA. The CDR3 DNA follows: TGCAGCGTTGACCGGGGGAGCTCCTACAATGAGCAGTTCTTC. This sequence encodes CSVDRGSSYNEQFF.

The CDR3 coding sequence is TGTGCCAGCAGTCCCGGGACAGGGGACCACGAGCAGTACTTC. Residues: CASSPGTGDHEQYF. The V gene is TRBV28, the J gene TRBJ2-7; TRBD1 aligns across 10 bases. CDR3 size: 14 residues. Trimming took 5 bases from V and 5 from J; bases not matched to a gene: 6. In germline, CDR1 is MDHEN, CDR2 SYDVKM. The entire variable domain, with the rest obtained from reference TRBV28 and TRBJ2-7, is as follows: DVKVTQSSRYLVKRTGEKVFLECVQDMDHENMFWYRQDPGLGLRLIYFSYDVKMKEKGDIPEGYSVSREKKERFSLILESASTNQTSMYLCASSPGTGDHEQYFGPGTRLTVT.

This rearrangement joins TRBV12-5 to TRBJ2-2; D may be TRBD1 (6 bases). The V end lost 6 bases, the J end lost 7 bases, and 18 bases lay between the germline ends. Germline loops: CDR1 LGHNT, CDR2 FRNRAP. This CDR3 comprises 15 residues. The CDR3 loop reads CASGVPGALGGELFF. The CDR3 coding sequence is TGTGCTAGTGGGGTACCAGGGGCCCTCGGCGGGGAGCTGTTTTTT.

The chain carries TRBV7-9 and TRBJ2-1; possible D gene TRBD1, 5 bases. V was cut by 1 base and J by 5 bases, with 18 bases left in between. Germline V CDR1 and CDR2: SEHNR, FQNEAQ (reference sequence). The CDR3 runs to 17 residues. The CDR3 DNA follows: TGTGCCAGCAGCTTAGGGGGCCAAGGATGGGTTCACAATGAGCAGTTCTTC. Translation gives CASSLGGQGWVHNEQFF.